The 10 T cell receptor beta chains given below trace back to one sample, sequenced in a study of vaccination and CD4 T cells after COVID-19. Cultured CD4+ T-cell DNA underwent Oncomine TCR Beta short-read sequencing. TCRdb called the PCR reads again in MiXCR, with one record for every CDR3 protein. The sample contains roughly 15,000 distinct CDR3 sequences, about 57% of which appear only once. Their antigens remain unidentified. This sample's treatment: roughly 10-day PBMC culture with coronavirus spike peptide pools or control peptides (ViraFEST assay). The specimen sequenced was CD4+ T cells from blood, cultured in vitro. These receptors came from a human donor who had recovered from COVID-19.

CDR3 residues: CSAGGHGPNTEAFF. As DNA, the CDR3 is TGCAGCGCTGGGGGCCACGGACCGAACACTGAAGCTTTCTTT. V and J are TRBV29-1 and TRBJ1-1, with TRBD1 as a possible D gene (6 bases). Per the germline V gene, CDR1 is SQVTM and CDR2 is ANQGSEA. The CDR3 spans 14 residues. Trimming shortened V by 7 bases and J by 1 base, and 16 bases separated the two germline ends.

The genes are TRBV6-2 or TRBV6-3 and TRBJ2-7, with 12 nucleotides matching TRBD1. V lost 7 bases to trimming and J lost 6 bases; unmatched junction nucleotides: 10. This CDR3 contains 15 residues. Germline V gene sequence: CDR1 MNHEY, CDR2 SVGEGT. CDR3 sequence (DNA): TGTGCCAGCAACACCAGGGGACAGGGGGCGGTCGAGCAGTACTTC. It codes for CASNTRGQGAVEQYF.

This chain joins TRBV24-1 and TRBJ1-2; TRBD1 agrees at 11 bases. Trimming at V came to 4 bases and at J to 5 bases, leaving 5 bases not matched to a gene. The CDR3 consists of 15 residues. Germline CDR1 reads KGHDR; CDR2 reads SFDVKD. DNA for the CDR3: TGTGCCACCAGTGAGTCGGGACAGGGGGTATATGGCTACACCTTC. Protein product: CATSESGQGVYGYTF.

The chain has TRBV27 and TRBJ1-5, with D possibly TRBD1 on 5 matching bases. Germline lookup yields CDR1 MNHEY and CDR2 SMNVEV (reference sequence). The CDR3 length is 15 residues. The germline V and J ends were trimmed by 6 bases and 2 bases, with 14 bases remaining between them. CDR3 DNA: TGTGCCAGCAGACCTAGGGGAGAGGGCAATCAGCCCCAGCATTTT. The encoded protein is CASRPRGEGNQPQHF.

The chain joins TRBV28 to TRBJ1-6; D may be TRBD1 (5 bases). The CDR3 spans 15 residues. The V end lost 4 bases, the J end lost 5 bases, and 12 bases lay between the germline ends. Germline V gene sequence: CDR1 MDHEN, CDR2 SYDVKM. CDR3 region: CASSSPGGNNSPLHF. CDR3 in DNA: TGTGCCAGCAGTTCCCCCGGGGGAAATAATTCACCCCTCCACTTT. Complete variable domain (other parts from reference TRBV28 and TRBJ1-6): DVKVTQSSRYLVKRTGEKVFLECVQDMDHENMFWYRQDPGLGLRLIYFSYDVKMKEKGDIPEGYSVSREKKERFSLILESASTNQTSMYLCASSSPGGNNSPLHFGNGTRLTVT.

The rearrangement uses TRBV7-2 and TRBJ2-1; TRBD2 aligns across 7 bases. Germline CDR1 reads SGHTA; CDR2 reads FQGNSA. V gave up 5 bases and J gave up 0 bases; unmatched junction bases: 10. This CDR3 has 17 amino acids. CDR3: CASSEDYSGPSYNEQFF. Here the CDR3 DNA reads TGTGCCAGCAGCGAAGATTATAGCGGGCCCTCCTACAATGAGCAGTTCTTC. The full variable domain, with the rest looked up from reference TRBV7-2 and TRBJ2-1, is GAGVSQSPSNKVTEKGKDVELRCDPISGHTALYWYRQSLGQGLEFLIYFQGNSAPDKSGLPSDRFSAERTGGSVSTLTIQRTQQEDSAVYLCASSEDYSGPSYNEQFFGPGTRLTVL.

This clonotype appeared a few times. This chain joins TRBV7-2 and TRBJ1-1; D call uncertain. CDR3 length: 13 amino acids. V was pared by 3 bases and J by 1 base, with 6 bases between. Germline values: CDR1 SGHTA, CDR2 FQGNSA. CDR3 sequence (DNA): TGTGCCAGCAGCTTCACGGGGAACACTGAAGCTTTCTTT. Protein product: CASSFTGNTEAFF.

This clonotype showed up just a few times. V gene TRBV6-2 or TRBV6-3 combines with J gene TRBJ2-7; D could derive from TRBD1 or TRBD2 (5 bases each). V lost 6 bases and J lost 2, with 17 bases in between. This CDR3 region has 15 residues. The germline CDR1 and CDR2 sequences are MNHEY and SVGEGT. CDR3 in amino acids: CASSKNRDGTYEQYF. Written as DNA, the CDR3 is TGTGCCAGCAGCAAAAACCGGGACGGGACCTACGAGCAGTACTTC.

The chain combines TRBV5-1 with TRBJ2-1; 10 nucleotides line up with TRBD2. Unmatched junction bases numbered 13, after V lost 7 bases and J lost 6 bases. There are 16 residues in the CDR3. Germline CDR1 reads SGHRS; CDR2 reads YFSETQ. In nucleotides, the CDR3 is TGCGCCAGCGGAATTGAAAGCGGGAGGGTTGTCAATGAGCAGTTCTTC. It specifies CASGIESGRVVNEQFF.

This rearrangement joins TRBV6-1 to TRBJ2-7; possibly TRBD2 for D (6 bases). The V gene lost 2 bases and the J gene lost 4 bases, with 15 bases spanning the gap. Germline values: CDR1 MNHNS, CDR2 SASEGT. The CDR3 consists of 15 residues. In nucleotides, the CDR3 is TGTGCCAGCAGTGAATCTCCGGTCCGGGGGTACGAGCAGTACTTC. This sequence encodes CASSESPVRGYEQYF.